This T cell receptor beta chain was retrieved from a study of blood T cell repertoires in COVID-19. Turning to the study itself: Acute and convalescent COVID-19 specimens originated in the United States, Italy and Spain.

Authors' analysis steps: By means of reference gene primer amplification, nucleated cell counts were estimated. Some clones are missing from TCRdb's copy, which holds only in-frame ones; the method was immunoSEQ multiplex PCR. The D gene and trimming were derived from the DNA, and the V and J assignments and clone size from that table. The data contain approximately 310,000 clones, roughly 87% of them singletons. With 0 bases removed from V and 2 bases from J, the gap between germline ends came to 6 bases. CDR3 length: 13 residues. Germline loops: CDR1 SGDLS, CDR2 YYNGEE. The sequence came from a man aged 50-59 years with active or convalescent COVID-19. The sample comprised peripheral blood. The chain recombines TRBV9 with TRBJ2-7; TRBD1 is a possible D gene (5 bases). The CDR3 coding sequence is TGTGCCAGCAGCGTAGGACAGACCTACGAGCAGTACTTC. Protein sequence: CASSVGQTYEQYF.